Listed below are T cell receptor beta chains from one sample, sequenced in a study of T cell responses to AZD1222 COVID-19 vaccine. Sequencing used immunoSEQ multiplex PCR; TCRdb keeps in-frame clones, though not all of them. The data show about 120,000 clones, approximately 94% seen once. The input for sequencing was peripheral blood, taken 28 days after the second AZD1222 dose. These receptors all come from an adult who received the AZD1222 COVID-19 vaccine. CDR3s include the opening cysteine and the closing phenylalanine or tryptophan. Each record gives: D gene, clone size, J gene, V gene, CDR3 DNA, CDR3 protein. D genes are given only for firm matches. Clone sizes are given selectively: once, few, many, or a class where the clone is expanded.

TRBD1 NA TRBJ1-6 TRBV5-4 TGTGCCAGCAGCAGGGGACAGTTAGGGTATAATTCACCCCTCCACTTT CASSRGQLGYNSPLHF
NA NA TRBJ1-1 TRBV7-8 TGTGCCAGCAGCGCCACTAACATCTTGAACACTGAAGCTTTCTTT CASSATNILNTEAFF
NA NA TRBJ1-6 TRBV25-1 TGTGCCAGCAGTTTCAAAAGCTCCTATAATTCACCCCTCCACTTT CASSFKSSYNSPLHF
TRBD2 NA TRBJ2-3 TRBV12-3/TRBV12-4 TGTGCCAGCGGGGGGGGCACAGATACGCAGTATTTT CASGGGTDTQYF
NA NA TRBJ1-5 TRBV10-2 TGCGCCAGCAGTGAGGGGGGGCGTAATCAGCCCCAGCATTTT CASSEGGRNQPQHF
NA NA TRBJ1-6 TRBV5-1 TGCGCCAGCAGCTTAGGCCCAGATAATTCACCCCTCCACTTT CASSLGPDNSPLHF
TRBD1 NA TRBJ1-1 TRBV18 TGTGCCAGCTCAACCAGGGGGGCGACTGAAGCTTTCTTT CASSTRGATEAFF
TRBD2 NA TRBJ2-5 TRBV9 TGTGCCAGCAGCGTAGCCACCACCGGCGGGGGGCGATCCCAAGAGACCCAGTACTTC CASSVATTGGGRSQETQYF
NA NA TRBJ2-1 TRBV5-3 TGTGCCAGAAGCGGCGTGGTAGAGGGGCACTACAATGAGCAGTTCTTC CARSGVVEGHYNEQFF
NA NA TRBJ2-5 TRBV3-1/TRBV3-2 TGTGCCAGCAGCCCTCGATTGAGTATCCAAGAGACCCAGTACTTC CASSPRLSIQETQYF
NA NA TRBJ2-3 TRBV12-3/TRBV12-4 TGTGCCAGCAGTTTAGGAGATACGCAGTATTTT CASSLGDTQYF
TRBD1 NA TRBJ1-2 TRBV7-9 TGTGCCAGCAGCCAGACAGGGCTATCTGGCTACACCTTC CASSQTGLSGYTF
NA NA TRBJ2-3 TRBV29-1 TGCAGCGTAAATAGTAGGCTCTCGGCAGATACGCAGTATTTT CSVNSRLSADTQYF
NA NA TRBJ1-3 TRBV21-1 TGTGCCAGCAGCAAACGTGAGGGCCCCTCTGGAAACACCATATATTTT CASSKREGPSGNTIYF
NA NA TRBJ1-2 TRBV6-1 TGTGCCAGCAGTGAACCGGCCCAGGCGGAGGGCTACACCTTC CASSEPAQAEGYTF
NA NA TRBJ1-1 TRBV5-1 TGCGCCAGCAGCCGGGACGGACGATCGAACACTGAAGCTTTCTTT CASSRDGRSNTEAFF
NA NA TRBJ1-1 TRBV7-9 TGTGCCAGCACCTCGAGGAGGGAGGGGAACACTGAAGCTTTCTTT CASTSRREGNTEAFF
NA NA TRBJ1-6 TRBV6-5 TGTGCCAGCAGTTACTCCGCCGGGGACTATAATTCACCCCTCCACTTT CASSYSAGDYNSPLHF
TRBD1 NA TRBJ2-1 TRBV4-1 TGCGCCAGCAGCCAGGGACAGGAGGGGAACCAGTTCTTC CASSQGQEGNQFF
NA NA TRBJ2-5 TRBV6-5 TGTGCCAGCAGTAGAGCCTACACCGGAGAGACCCAGTACTTC CASSRAYTGETQYF
NA NA TRBJ1-2 TRBV7-9 TGTGCCAGCAGTTTCCAATCGGCCTATGGCTACACCTTC CASSFQSAYGYTF
NA NA TRBJ1-3 TRBV7-9 TGTGCCAGCAGCCTAAGACAGGTTGAGTCTGGAAACACCATATATTTT CASSLRQVESGNTIYF
TRBD1 NA TRBJ1-5 TRBV19 TGTGCCAGTAGTATTCGGACAGGGGATCAGCCCCAGCATTTT CASSIRTGDQPQHF
NA NA TRBJ2-7 TRBV29-1 TGCAGCGTTGAAGTAGGCCGATACGAGCAGTACTTC CSVEVGRYEQYF
NA once TRBJ1-2 TRBV7-2 TGTGCCAGCAGCTTTTCGACAGGTTCCTACACCTTC CASSFSTGSYTF
NA NA TRBJ2-1 TRBV10-1 TGCGCCAGCAGTGATTCCAATGAGCAGTTCTTC CASSDSNEQFF
TRBD2 once TRBJ2-1 TRBV3-1/TRBV3-2 TGTGCCAGCAGCCACCTCCCACCCGGGGGGAGCTCCTACAATGAGCAGTTCTTC CASSHLPPGGSSYNEQFF
NA NA TRBJ2-7 TRBV29-1 TGCAGCGTTGGGGGGGCCAGCTCCTACGAGCAGTACTTC CSVGGASSYEQYF
TRBD2 NA TRBJ2-1 TRBV14 TGTGCCAGCAGCCTGATTAGCGGGAGGCTTTCCTACAATGAGCAGTTCTTC CASSLISGRLSYNEQFF
NA NA TRBJ2-6 TRBV19 TGTGCCAGTAGTAGAAGGGGGGGCCGGTCGGAAAGGGCCAACGTCCTGACTTTC CASSRRGGRSERANVLTF
TRBD2 NA TRBJ2-2 TRBV11-2 TGTGCCAGCAGCTTAACTAGCGGGAAGGCCGGGGAGCTGTTTTTT CASSLTSGKAGELFF
NA NA TRBJ2-1 TRBV11-2 TGTGCCAGCAGCTCCGAAGATAAGTCCGGTGAGCAGTTCTTC CASSSEDKSGEQFF
NA NA TRBJ2-1 TRBV2 TGTGCCAGCAGTGAAGTAAGGAACAATGAGCAGTTCTTC CASSEVRNNEQFF
TRBD1 NA TRBJ2-7 TRBV7-2 TGTGCCAGCAGCTTGGACAGGGTTGACGAGCAGTACTTC CASSLDRVDEQYF
TRBD1 NA TRBJ1-5 TRBV6-1 TGTGCCAGCAGTGAAGCGGACAGGGGGCTCCCCACCAATCAGCCCCAGCATTTT CASSEADRGLPTNQPQHF
NA NA TRBJ2-7 TRBV7-2 TGTGCCAGCAGCTGGACACAGGGATTCGAGCAGTACTTC CASSWTQGFEQYF
NA NA TRBJ1-1 TRBV5-1 TGCGCCAGCAGCTTGGGTAACAGGGTTGCCACTGAAGCTTTCTTT CASSLGNRVATEAFF
NA NA TRBJ2-2 TRBV18 TGTGCCAGCTCACCTCGGCAGGGGAACGGCGGGGAGCTGTTTTTT CASSPRQGNGGELFF
NA NA TRBJ2-5 TRBV24-1 TGTGCCACCAGTGATTTGGGGGGTCTCCAAGAGACCCAGTACTTC CATSDLGGLQETQYF
TRBD1 NA TRBJ1-6 TRBV7-9 TGTGCCAGCAGCTTAGGGGACAGGGGGCAACTGGCGTATAATTCACCCCTCCACTTT CASSLGDRGQLAYNSPLHF
NA once TRBJ1-1 TRBV27 TGTGCCAGCAGTTACGGGGGGAACACTGAAGCTTTCTTT CASSYGGNTEAFF
NA NA TRBJ1-1 TRBV2 TGTGCCAGCAGTGAAGCTGCGGCAGGGATCGGGAACACTGAAGCTTTCTTT CASSEAAAGIGNTEAFF
NA NA TRBJ1-3 TRBV5-1 TGCGCCAGCAGCTTGGGGCCAGTCTCTGGAAACACCATATATTTT CASSLGPVSGNTIYF
TRBD2 NA TRBJ2-4 TRBV9 TGTGCCAGCAGCGTAGGGACTAGCGGGAGGTCTAACATTCAGTACTTC CASSVGTSGRSNIQYF
NA NA TRBJ2-1 TRBV5-1 TGCGCCAGCAGCTTGGTTGGAGGGCTCTCCTACAATGAGCAGTTCTTC CASSLVGGLSYNEQFF
NA NA TRBJ2-7 TRBV11-2 TGTGCCAGCAGCCCCCGGAGGAGTACCTACGAGCAGTACTTC CASSPRRSTYEQYF
TRBD1 NA TRBJ1-2 TRBV6-2/TRBV6-3 TGTGCCAGCAGCTTGAACCGAGGGGGCGTGAGGGGCTACACCTTC CASSLNRGGVRGYTF
NA NA TRBJ1-1 TRBV5-1 TGCGCCAGCAGCAGCTTCGGGGGCACTGAAGCTTTCTTT CASSSFGGTEAFF
NA NA TRBJ2-5 TRBV9 TGTGCCAGCAGCGTCCACGGGGCTGAGACCCAGTACTTC CASSVHGAETQYF
TRBD1 NA TRBJ2-1 TRBV30 TGTGCCTGGAGGGGACCGGGACAGGGAAGAGCGAATGAGCAGTTCTTC CAWRGPGQGRANEQFF
NA NA TRBJ1-2 TRBV6-5 TGTGCCAGCAGTCTACAGGGACTCTATGGCTACACCTTC CASSLQGLYGYTF
NA NA TRBJ2-7 TRBV27 TGTGCCAGCAGTTTATCGTCGGAAGTATACGAGCAGTACTTC CASSLSSEVYEQYF
NA NA TRBJ2-1 TRBV10-3 TGTGCCATCAGGTCGGGGCACAATTACAATGAGCAGTTCTTC CAIRSGHNYNEQFF
NA NA TRBJ1-3 TRBV30 TGTGCCTGGACTGTGGGGGACACCATATATTTT CAWTVGDTIYF
NA NA TRBJ2-3 TRBV5-8 TGTGCCAGCAGCTTCTACCCTGGGGATAGTCCAGATACGCAGTATTTT CASSFYPGDSPDTQYF
NA NA TRBJ2-3 TRBV29-1 TGCAGCGTCGCGGGCACAGATACGCAGTATTTT CSVAGTDTQYF
NA NA TRBJ1-1 TRBV4-1 TGCGCCAGCAGCCAAGATAGGTCTGGGAACACTGAAGCTTTCTTT CASSQDRSGNTEAFF
NA NA TRBJ1-3 TRBV7-2 TGTGCCAGCAGCCCGCAAGGGGGCACCATATATTTT CASSPQGGTIYF